This TCR beta chain was recorded in a study of shared clonotypes between healthy human individuals. General study points: A handful of donors showed sharing of around 5% of naive CD4 clonotypes.

The CDR3 contains 11 residues. V was trimmed by 7 bases and J by 6 bases, leaving 9 bases between them. Germline assignment: CDR1 SGHRS and CDR2 YFSETQ. As regards this clone: Its antigen remains unknown.

The method was immunoSEQ multiplex PCR; TCRdb's version includes in-frame clones alone and lacks a portion of them. Found here are approximately 2.1 million clones, 90% to 95% of them singletons; the top ten hold under 0.45%. The chain employs TRBV5-1 and TRBJ2-3; D remains ambiguous. The sample taken for sequencing was naive CD4+ T cells from PBMCs. Subset here: CD45RA+ positively selected. The TCR sequence derives from a man aged 18 to 29 in good health. Some clones in this sample may be carry-over from other donors' samples. CDR3 DNA: TGCGCCAGCTCCTTGGTGGATACGCAGTATTTT. Its translation is CASSLVDTQYF.